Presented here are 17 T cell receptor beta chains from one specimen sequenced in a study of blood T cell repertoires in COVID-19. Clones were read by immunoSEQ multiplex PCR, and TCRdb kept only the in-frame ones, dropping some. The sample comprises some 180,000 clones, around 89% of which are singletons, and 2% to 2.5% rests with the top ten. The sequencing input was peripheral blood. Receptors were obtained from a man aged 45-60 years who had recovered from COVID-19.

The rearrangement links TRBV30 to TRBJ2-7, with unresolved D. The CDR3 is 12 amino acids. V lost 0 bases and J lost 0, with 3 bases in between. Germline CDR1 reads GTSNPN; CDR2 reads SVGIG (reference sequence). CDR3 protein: CAWSVHSYEQYF. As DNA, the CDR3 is TGTGCCTGGAGTGTACACTCCTACGAGCAGTACTTC.

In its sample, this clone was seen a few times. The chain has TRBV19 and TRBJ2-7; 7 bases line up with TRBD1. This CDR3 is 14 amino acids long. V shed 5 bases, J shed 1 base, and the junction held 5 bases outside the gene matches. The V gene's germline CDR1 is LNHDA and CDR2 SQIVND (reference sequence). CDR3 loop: CASSPRQGSYEQYF. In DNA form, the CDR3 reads TGTGCCAGTAGTCCCCGACAGGGTTCCTACGAGCAGTACTTC. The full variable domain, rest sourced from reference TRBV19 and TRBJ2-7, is DGGITQSPKYLFRKEGQNVTLSCEQNLNHDAMYWYRQDPGQGLRLIYYSQIVNDFQKGDIAEGYSVSREKKESFPLTVTSAQKNPTAFYLCASSPRQGSYEQYFGPGTRLTVT.

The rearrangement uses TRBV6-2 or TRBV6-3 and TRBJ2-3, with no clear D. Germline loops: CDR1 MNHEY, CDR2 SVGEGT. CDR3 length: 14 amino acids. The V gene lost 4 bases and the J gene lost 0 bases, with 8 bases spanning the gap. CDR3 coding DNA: TGTGCCAGCAGTTCGTACAGTAGCACAGATACGCAGTATTTT. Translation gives CASSSYSSTDTQYF.

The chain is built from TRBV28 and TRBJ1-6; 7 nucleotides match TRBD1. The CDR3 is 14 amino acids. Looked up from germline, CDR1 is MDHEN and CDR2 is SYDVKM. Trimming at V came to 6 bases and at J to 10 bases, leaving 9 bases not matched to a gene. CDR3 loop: CASREQGSRSPLHF. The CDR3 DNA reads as TGTGCCAGCAGGGAACAGGGGTCCCGATCACCCCTCCACTTT. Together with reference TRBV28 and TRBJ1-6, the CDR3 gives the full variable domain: DVKVTQSSRYLVKRTGEKVFLECVQDMDHENMFWYRQDPGLGLRLIYFSYDVKMKEKGDIPEGYSVSREKKERFSLILESASTNQTSMYLCASREQGSRSPLHFGNGTRLTVT.

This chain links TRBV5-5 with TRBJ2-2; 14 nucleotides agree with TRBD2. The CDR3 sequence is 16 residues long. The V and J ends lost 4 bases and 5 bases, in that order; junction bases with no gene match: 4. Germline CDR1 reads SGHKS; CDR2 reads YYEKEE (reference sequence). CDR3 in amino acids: CASSGGTSGRTGELFF. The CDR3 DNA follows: TGTGCCAGCAGCGGTGGGACTAGCGGGAGAACCGGGGAGCTGTTTTTT.

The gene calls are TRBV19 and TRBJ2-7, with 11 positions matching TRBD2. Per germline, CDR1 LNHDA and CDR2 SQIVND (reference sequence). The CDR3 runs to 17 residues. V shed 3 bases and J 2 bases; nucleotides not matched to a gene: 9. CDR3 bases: TGTGCCAGTAGTATCACCCCGGGGGGACTAGCGGCCTACGAGCAGTACTTC. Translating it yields CASSITPGGLAAYEQYF.

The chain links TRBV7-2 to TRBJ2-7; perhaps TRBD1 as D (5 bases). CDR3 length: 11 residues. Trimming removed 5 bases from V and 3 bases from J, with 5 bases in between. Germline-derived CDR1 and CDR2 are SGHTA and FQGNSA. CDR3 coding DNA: TGTGCCAGCAGCGACAGCTACGAGCAGTACTTC. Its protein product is CASSDSYEQYF.

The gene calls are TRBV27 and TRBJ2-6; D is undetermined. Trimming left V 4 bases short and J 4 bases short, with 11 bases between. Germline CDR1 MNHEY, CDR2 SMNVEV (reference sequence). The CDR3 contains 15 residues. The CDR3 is CASSSDITGANVLTF. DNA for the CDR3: TGTGCCAGCAGTTCAGACATTACCGGGGCCAACGTCCTGACTTTC.

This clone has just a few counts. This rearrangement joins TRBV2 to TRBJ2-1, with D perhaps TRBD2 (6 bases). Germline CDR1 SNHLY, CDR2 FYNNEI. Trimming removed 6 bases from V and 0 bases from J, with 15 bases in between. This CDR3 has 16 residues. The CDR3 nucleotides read TGTGCCAGCAGGGAGGGACTCTTGAGCTCCTACAATGAGCAGTTCTTC. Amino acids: CASREGLLSSYNEQFF.

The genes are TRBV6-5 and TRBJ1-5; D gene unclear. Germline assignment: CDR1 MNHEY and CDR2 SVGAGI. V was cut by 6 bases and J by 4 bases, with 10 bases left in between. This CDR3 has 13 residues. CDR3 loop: CASSLRLNQPQHF. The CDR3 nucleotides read TGTGCCAGCAGCCTTCGCCTAAATCAGCCCCAGCATTTT.

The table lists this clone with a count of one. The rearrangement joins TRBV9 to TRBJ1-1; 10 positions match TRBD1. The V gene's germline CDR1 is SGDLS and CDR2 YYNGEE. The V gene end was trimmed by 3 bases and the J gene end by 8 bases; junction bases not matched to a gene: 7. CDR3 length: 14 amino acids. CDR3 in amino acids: CASSATTGGEEAFF. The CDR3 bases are TGTGCCAGCAGCGCTACGACAGGGGGCGAGGAAGCTTTCTTT.

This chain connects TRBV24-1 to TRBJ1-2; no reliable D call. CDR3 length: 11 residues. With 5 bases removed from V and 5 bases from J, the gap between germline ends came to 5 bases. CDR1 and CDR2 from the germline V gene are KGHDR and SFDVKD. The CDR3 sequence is CATSGDYGYTF. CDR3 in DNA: TGTGCCACCAGTGGCGATTATGGCTACACCTTC.

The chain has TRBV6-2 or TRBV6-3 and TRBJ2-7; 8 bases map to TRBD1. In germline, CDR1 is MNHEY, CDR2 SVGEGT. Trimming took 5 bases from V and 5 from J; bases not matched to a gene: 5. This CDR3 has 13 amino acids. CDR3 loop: CASSLQGGDEQYF. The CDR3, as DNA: TGTGCCAGCAGTCTACAGGGGGGAGACGAGCAGTACTTC.

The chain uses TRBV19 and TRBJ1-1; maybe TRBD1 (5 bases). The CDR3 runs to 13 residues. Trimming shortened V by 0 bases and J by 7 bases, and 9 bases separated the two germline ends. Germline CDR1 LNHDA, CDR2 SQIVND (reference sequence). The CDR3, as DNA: TGTGCCAGTAGTATAGAGGGGCCCCTTGAAGCTTTCTTT. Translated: CASSIEGPLEAFF.

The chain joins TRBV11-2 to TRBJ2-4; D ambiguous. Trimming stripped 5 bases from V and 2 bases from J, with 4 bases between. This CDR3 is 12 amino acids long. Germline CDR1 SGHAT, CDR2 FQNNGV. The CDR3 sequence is CASSLTKNIQYF. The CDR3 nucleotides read TGTGCCAGCAGCCTTACCAAAAACATTCAGTACTTC.

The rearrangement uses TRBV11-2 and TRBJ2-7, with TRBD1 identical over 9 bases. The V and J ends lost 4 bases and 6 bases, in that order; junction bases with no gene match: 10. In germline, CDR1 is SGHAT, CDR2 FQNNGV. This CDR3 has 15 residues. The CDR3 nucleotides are TGTGCCAGCAGCTCCCGGGACAGGGTGTCTCCCGAGCAGTACTTC. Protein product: CASSSRDRVSPEQYF. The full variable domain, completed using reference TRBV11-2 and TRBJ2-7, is EAGVAQSPRYKIIEKRQSVAFWCNPISGHATLYWYQQILGQGPKLLIQFQNNGVVDDSQLPKDRFSAERLKGVDSTLKIQPAKLEDSAVYLCASSSRDRVSPEQYFGPGTRLTVT.

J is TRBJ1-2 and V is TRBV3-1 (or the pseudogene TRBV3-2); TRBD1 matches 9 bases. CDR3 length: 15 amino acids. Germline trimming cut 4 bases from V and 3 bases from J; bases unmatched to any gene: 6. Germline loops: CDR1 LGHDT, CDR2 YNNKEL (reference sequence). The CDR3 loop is CASSPTGGTDYGYTF. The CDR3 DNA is TGTGCCAGCAGCCCGACAGGGGGGACAGACTATGGCTACACCTTC.